These 8 T cell receptor beta chains originate from one sample sequenced in a study of T cell responses to AZD1222 COVID-19 vaccine. The repertoire was sequenced with immunoSEQ multiplex PCR; TCRdb's copy has only in-frame clones and lacks some. The profile shows tens of thousands of clones, about 91% of them singletons. Sample: peripheral blood, taken 28 days after the second AZD1222 dose. The receptors originated from an adult who received the AZD1222 COVID-19 vaccine.

This chain joins TRBV3-1 (or the pseudogene TRBV3-2) and TRBJ2-5; D perhaps matches TRBD1 (5 bases). The CDR3 contains 15 residues. V was cut by 1 base and J by 5 bases, with 14 bases left in between. Germline assignment: CDR1 LGHDT and CDR2 YNNKEL (reference sequence). The CDR3 sequence: CASSQGSGLGETQYF. The CDR3, as DNA: TGTGCCAGCAGCCAAGGGTCAGGGTTGGGGGAGACCCAGTACTTC.

The chain is built from TRBV5-1 and TRBJ1-1; 8 positions match TRBD1. The CDR3 has 15 residues. Germline trimming cut 4 bases from V and 5 bases from J; bases unmatched to any gene: 10. CDR1 is SGHRS and CDR2 is YFSETQ in the germline V gene. CDR3 coding DNA: TGCGCCAGCAGCGTTTCGACAGGGGCGGGAACTGAAGCTTTCTTT. Amino acids: CASSVSTGAGTEAFF.

V and J are TRBV5-1 and TRBJ2-3; D perhaps matches TRBD1 (6 bases). This CDR3 comprises 13 residues. Germline CDR1 reads SGHRS; CDR2 reads YFSETQ. Between the trimmed V and J ends, which lost 9 bases and 0 bases, there was a span of 11 bases. The CDR3 protein is CATRGSSTDTQYF. CDR3 coding DNA: TGCGCCACCAGGGGCAGCAGCACAGATACGCAGTATTTT.

The chain is built from TRBV19 and TRBJ1-4, with D possibly TRBD1 on 6 matching bases. Germline loops: CDR1 LNHDA, CDR2 SQIVND (reference sequence). The CDR3 runs to 14 residues. V dropped 3 bases and J dropped 3 bases, with 8 bases sitting between them. The CDR3 reads CASSIRGPNEKLFF. DNA for the CDR3: TGTGCCAGTAGTATCCGGGGGCCTAATGAAAAACTGTTTTTT.

The CDR3 DNA is TGTGCCAGCAGACTCGCCAGGATGAACACTGAAGCTTTCTTT. Protein: CASRLARMNTEAFF. The rearrangement uses TRBV28 and TRBJ1-1; D unresolved. The CDR3 covers 14 residues. The V end was cut by 6 bases, the J end by 0 bases, with 11 bases between. Germline CDR1 MDHEN, CDR2 SYDVKM.

The CDR3 DNA is TGCGCCAGCACTCGACAGCGGGAGAGCTCCTACAATGAGCAGTTCTTC. This sequence encodes CASTRQRESSYNEQFF. This chain joins TRBV5-1 and TRBJ2-1; 8 bases match TRBD2. Trimming took 6 bases from V and 0 from J; bases not matched to a gene: 8. The CDR3 has 16 residues. Germline values: CDR1 SGHRS, CDR2 YFSETQ.

The V gene is TRBV6-5, the J gene TRBJ1-2, with D uncertain. Trimming cost V 2 bases and J 3 bases, with 7 bases left between them. CDR1 and CDR2 (germline): MNHEY, SVGAGI. The CDR3 runs to 13 residues. The CDR3 reads CASSYVRDYGYTF. CDR3 bases: TGTGCCAGCAGTTACGTTCGGGACTATGGCTACACCTTC.

The chain carries TRBV21-1 and TRBJ1-1; TRBD1, the table's D call, lacks a check against the DNA. TRBV21-1 is classified as a pseudogene. This CDR3 region has 17 residues. The DNA for the CDR3 is TGTGCCAGCAGCAAAGTTTCCGACAGGGCTCTTCAAGGTGAAGCTTTCTTT. Translating gives CASSKVSDRALQGEAFF.